These 21 T cell receptor beta chains were all obtained from the same sample, sequenced in a study of T cell changes during pregnancy in multiple sclerosis. This table comes from immunoSEQ multiplex PCR, and its TCRdb copy is limited to in-frame clones, with some not included. The data show over 50,000 clones, with around 89% seen just once and roughly 0.9% held by the top ten. Sequenced here: peripheral blood, sampled in the first trimester of pregnancy. The receptors here all came from a female donor in good health, enrolled as a control in a pregnancy study.

The rearrangement joins TRBV7-9 to TRBJ2-7; 9 bases match TRBD1. Per germline, CDR1 SEHNR and CDR2 FQNEAQ (reference sequence). J lost 3 bases, V lost 5 bases, and 8 bases had no gene match. CDR3 length: 15 amino acids. CDR3 DNA sequence: TGTGCCAGCAGCCCGACGGGACAGGGTAACTACGAGCAGTACTTC. Protein: CASSPTGQGNYEQYF.

This rearrangement joins TRBV14 to TRBJ1-1; no clear D gene. With 2 bases removed from V and 4 bases from J, the gap between germline ends came to 14 bases. CDR3 length: 15 amino acids. Germline V gives CDR1 SGHDN, CDR2 FVKESK. CDR3 protein: CASSQSQAGGTEAFF. The CDR3 DNA is TGTGCCAGCAGCCAATCCCAGGCCGGAGGCACTGAAGCTTTCTTT.

The chain carries TRBV7-9 and TRBJ2-1, with 12 bases aligning to TRBD2. Trimming cost V 2 bases and J 5 bases; bases outside gene matches: 1. The CDR3 is 15 residues long. Germline CDR1 reads SEHNR; CDR2 reads FQNEAQ (reference sequence). The CDR3 reads CASSLSSGGDNEQFF. For the CDR3, the DNA is TGTGCCAGCAGCTTATCTAGCGGGGGGGACAATGAGCAGTTCTTC.

The chain recombines TRBV19 with TRBJ1-3, with 8 bases fitting TRBD1. The trim removed 3 bases at V and 0 bases at J, leaving 4 bases unmatched. The CDR3 sequence is 16 residues long. Germline V gives CDR1 LNHDA, CDR2 SQIVND (reference sequence). CDR3 amino acids: CASSIQGAPSGNTIYF. DNA of the CDR3: TGTGCCAGTAGTATCCAGGGGGCCCCCTCTGGAAACACCATATATTTT.

This clone was detected only once. The rearrangement uses TRBV6-5 and TRBJ2-7, with 7 bases lining up with TRBD1. The germline CDR1 and CDR2 sequences are MNHEY and SVGAGI. This CDR3 is 14 amino acids long. After removal of 4 bases from V and 9 bases from J, the junction contained 12 bases not matched to a gene. CDR3 DNA sequence: TGTGCCAGCAGTTTAAGGACAGGAGCCTATGGGCAGTACTTC. Translation gives CASSLRTGAYGQYF.

CDR3 protein: CASSLGSVNSPLHF. The DNA for the CDR3 is TGTGCCAGTAGTTTGGGGAGTGTTAATTCACCCCTCCACTTT. This sequence joins TRBV19 and TRBJ1-6; D gene ambiguous. This CDR3 region has 14 residues. Germline CDR1 and CDR2: LNHDA and SQIVND (reference sequence). V lost 5 bases and J lost 6, with 11 bases in between. Full variable domain (missing parts from reference TRBV19 and TRBJ1-6): DGGITQSPKYLFRKEGQNVTLSCEQNLNHDAMYWYRQDPGQGLRLIYYSQIVNDFQKGDIAEGYSVSREKKESFPLTVTSAQKNPTAFYLCASSLGSVNSPLHFGNGTRLTVT.

This clone has a single count. The chain combines TRBV11-2 with TRBJ2-3; no reliable D call. CDR1 and CDR2 (germline): SGHAT, FQNNGV. The CDR3 is 14 amino acids. V shed 1 base and J shed 1 base, with 6 bases lying between them. CDR3 in amino acids: CASSLVLGTDTQYF. As DNA, the CDR3 is TGTGCCAGCAGCTTAGTCCTCGGCACAGATACGCAGTATTTT.

The gene calls are TRBV7-9 and TRBJ2-1; 9 bases align to TRBD2. Germline CDR1 and CDR2: SEHNR and FQNEAQ (reference sequence). CDR3 size: 16 residues. V shed 1 base, J shed 6 bases, and the junction held 7 bases outside the gene matches. CDR3 sequence reads: CASSLVVAGEGNEQFF. The CDR3 DNA reads TGTGCCAGCAGCTTAGTAGTAGCGGGGGAAGGCAATGAGCAGTTCTTC.

The rearrangement uses TRBV18 and TRBJ1-2, with TRBD1 matching over 7 bases. The J segment lost 8 bases and the V segment lost 5 bases, leaving 11 bases of the junction unmatched. Germline assignment: CDR1 KGHSH and CDR2 LQKENI. The CDR3 runs to 14 residues. This chain's CDR3 is CASSSNTGVEGYTF. The CDR3 bases are TGTGCCAGCTCATCCAACACAGGGGTGGAAGGCTACACCTTC.

In nucleotides, the CDR3 is TGTGCCAGCAGCGGACAGTCCGGGGAGCTGTTTTTT. Amino acids: CASSGQSGELFF. The gene calls are TRBV5-6 and TRBJ2-2; possibly TRBD1 for D (6 bases). The CDR3 spans 12 residues. Trimming left V 4 bases short and J 6 bases short, with 7 bases between. Germline V gene sequence: CDR1 SGHDT, CDR2 YYEEEE.

The gene calls are TRBV9 and TRBJ1-4, with TRBD1 as a possible D gene (5 bases). V gave up 4 bases and J gave up 7 bases, with 20 bases separating them. Germline-derived CDR1 and CDR2 are SGDLS and YYNGEE. The CDR3 length is 16 residues. The CDR3 sequence is CASSTRGEGRAEKLFF. CDR3 sequence (DNA): TGTGCCAGCAGCACACGGGGAGAGGGGAGGGCTGAAAAACTGTTTTTT.

The genes are TRBV7-2 and TRBJ2-7; possibly TRBD1 for D (5 bases). Germline V gives CDR1 SGHTA, CDR2 FQGNSA. The CDR3 is made up of 15 amino acids. Trimming pared 5 bases from V and 3 bases from J, leaving 17 bases between. The DNA for the CDR3 is TGTGCCAGCAGCCTCCAGCCAGGGCTTTTCTACGAGCAGTACTTC. Translated, it gives CASSLQPGLFYEQYF.

The chain is built from TRBV15 and TRBJ2-7, with TRBD1 identical over 7 bases. The V segment lost 6 bases and the J segment 5 bases; nucleotides outside the gene matches: 10. This CDR3 comprises 14 residues. The germline gives CDR1 LNHNV, CDR2 YYDKDF (reference sequence). Here the CDR3 reads CATSPLGDRDEQYF. CDR3 nucleotide sequence: TGTGCCACCAGTCCTTTAGGAGACAGGGACGAGCAGTACTTC.

This clone was seen once. The V and J genes are TRBV7-2 and TRBJ2-5; unclear D gene. Germline loops: CDR1 SGHTA, CDR2 FQGNSA. Between the trimmed V and J ends, which lost 0 bases and 1 base, there was a span of 6 bases. The CDR3 sequence is 14 residues long. The CDR3 DNA is TGTGCCAGCAGCTTAGCGCGTACCCAAGAGACCCAGTACTTC. It translates to CASSLARTQETQYF. The full variable domain, rest sourced from reference TRBV7-2 and TRBJ2-5, is GAGVSQSPSNKVTEKGKDVELRCDPISGHTALYWYRQSLGQGLEFLIYFQGNSAPDKSGLPSDRFSAERTGGSVSTLTIQRTQQEDSAVYLCASSLARTQETQYFGPGTRLLVL.

This clone was recorded only once. This rearrangement joins TRBV10-3 to TRBJ1-5; tentatively, D is TRBD1 (5 bases). This CDR3 is built from 14 residues. Germline values: CDR1 ENHRY, CDR2 SYGVKD. V was shortened by 6 bases and J by 1 base, with 10 bases between the two germline ends. CDR3 loop: CAIRDTNSNQPQHF. The CDR3 DNA is TGTGCCATCAGGGACACTAACAGCAATCAGCCCCAGCATTTT.

The V gene is TRBV19, the J gene TRBJ2-7; 7 positions match TRBD1. V shed 0 bases, J shed 6 bases, and the junction held 11 bases outside the gene matches. Germline values: CDR1 LNHDA, CDR2 SQIVND (reference sequence). The CDR3 has 16 residues. The CDR3 reads CASSIDGTAPNLEQYF. CDR3 DNA sequence: TGTGCCAGTAGTATAGACGGGACAGCCCCTAACCTCGAGCAGTACTTC.

This clone appeared once. J is TRBJ2-1 and V is TRBV9, with a possible D match to TRBD2 (6 bases). The V end lost 4 bases, the J end lost 9 bases, and 11 bases lay between the germline ends. Germline CDR1 SGDLS, CDR2 YYNGEE. The CDR3 spans 12 residues. CDR3 protein: CASSPVGGEQFF. DNA of the CDR3: TGTGCCAGCAGCCCGGTGGGGGGTGAGCAGTTCTTC.

The genes are TRBV15 and TRBJ2-2; unclear D gene. The CDR3 has 14 residues. Germline CDR1 is LNHNV and CDR2 is YYDKDF (reference sequence). The ends were cut back, 1 base at V and 1 base at J, with 4 bases in the middle. As DNA, the CDR3 is TGTGCCACCAGCAGAGGACAGAACACCGGGGAGCTGTTTTTT. This translates into CATSRGQNTGELFF.

The chain recombines TRBV27 with TRBJ2-7; 7 nucleotides agree with TRBD1. The V gene's germline CDR1 is MNHEY and CDR2 SMNVEV (reference sequence). This CDR3 has 14 amino acids. V dropped 0 bases and J dropped 2; count of bases not matched to a gene: 1. In DNA, the CDR3 is TGTGCCAGCAGTTTATCGGGACAGCCCTACGAGCAGTACTTC. Its translation: CASSLSGQPYEQYF.

The chain joins TRBV27 to TRBJ1-5, with TRBD1 matching over 8 bases. The CDR3 contains 15 residues. Germline V gives CDR1 MNHEY, CDR2 SMNVEV (reference sequence). Trimming took 4 bases from V and 2 from J; bases not matched to a gene: 4. CDR3 nucleotide sequence: TGTGCCAGCAGTTACAGGGGGGTAGGCAATCAGCCCCAGCATTTT. This encodes CASSYRGVGNQPQHF.

The J gene is TRBJ2-2, the V gene TRBV14; tentatively, D is TRBD1 (7 bases). This CDR3 is built from 15 residues. The V gene lost 5 bases and the J gene lost 6 bases, with 16 bases spanning the gap. Per the germline V gene, CDR1 is SGHDN and CDR2 is FVKESK. CDR3 coding DNA: TGTGCCAGCAGCATGACAGGGAGGTTTGCCGGGGAGCTGTTTTTT. As protein: CASSMTGRFAGELFF.